The sequence of this T cell receptor beta chain was determined in a study of blood T cell repertoires in COVID-19. About the study: Samples taken during acute and convalescent COVID-19 were collected in the United States, Italy and Spain. Sample material is recorded as cDNA or gDNA derived from T cells, B-cell-depleted T cells, or PBMCs.

Losses at the gene ends were 7 bases for V and 4 bases for J; bases not matched to a gene: 13. The CDR3 has 16 amino acids. CDR1 is LGHNT and CDR2 is FRNRAP in the germline V gene. Each participant's cohort was designated according to participant-reported clinical history. In the study's own analysis: The assay estimated nucleated cells by amplifying reference gene primers. Assay used: immunoSEQ multiplex PCR; TCRdb lists only in-frame clones, some missing. V and J calls and clone size are those listed in that table; D and trimming were worked out from the DNA. The sample yields roughly 250,000 clones, around 90% seen once. This clone appeared a single time.

This TCR derives from a woman aged 40 to 50 with acute COVID-19. The sample taken for sequencing was PBMCs or T cells enriched from blood (not recorded which). J is TRBJ2-7 and V is TRBV12-5; 10 bases map to TRBD2. The CDR3 loop reads CASDPLAGEGNYEQYF. The CDR3 nucleotides are TGTGCTAGTGACCCCCTAGCGGGAGAGGGGAATTACGAGCAGTACTTC.